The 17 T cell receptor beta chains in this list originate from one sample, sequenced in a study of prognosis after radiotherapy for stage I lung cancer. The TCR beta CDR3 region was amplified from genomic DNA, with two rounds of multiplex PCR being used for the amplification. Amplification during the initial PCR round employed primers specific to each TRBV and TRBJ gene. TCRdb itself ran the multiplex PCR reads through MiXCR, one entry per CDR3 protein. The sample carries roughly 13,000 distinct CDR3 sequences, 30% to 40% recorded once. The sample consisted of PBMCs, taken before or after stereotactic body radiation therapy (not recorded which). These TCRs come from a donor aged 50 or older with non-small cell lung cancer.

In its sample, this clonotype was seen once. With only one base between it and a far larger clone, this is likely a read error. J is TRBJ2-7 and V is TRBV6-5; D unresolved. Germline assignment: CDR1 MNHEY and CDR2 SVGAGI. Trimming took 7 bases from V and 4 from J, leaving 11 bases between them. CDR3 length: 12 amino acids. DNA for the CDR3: TGTGCCAGCATCCTGGGTTTTTACGAGCAGTACTTC. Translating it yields CASILGFYEQYF.

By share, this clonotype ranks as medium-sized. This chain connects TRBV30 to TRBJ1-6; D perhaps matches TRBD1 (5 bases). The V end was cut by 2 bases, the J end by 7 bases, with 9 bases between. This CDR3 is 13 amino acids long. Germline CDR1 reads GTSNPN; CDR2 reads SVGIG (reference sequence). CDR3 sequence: CAWSPNRNSPLHF. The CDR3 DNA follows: TGTGCCTGGAGTCCAAACAGGAATTCACCCCTCCACTTT.

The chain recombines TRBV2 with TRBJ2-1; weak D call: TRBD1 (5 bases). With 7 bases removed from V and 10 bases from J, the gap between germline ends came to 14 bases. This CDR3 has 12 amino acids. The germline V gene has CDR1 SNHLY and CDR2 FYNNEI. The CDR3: CASTKDSIEQFF. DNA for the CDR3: TGTGCCAGCACCAAAGACAGTATAGAGCAGTTCTTC.

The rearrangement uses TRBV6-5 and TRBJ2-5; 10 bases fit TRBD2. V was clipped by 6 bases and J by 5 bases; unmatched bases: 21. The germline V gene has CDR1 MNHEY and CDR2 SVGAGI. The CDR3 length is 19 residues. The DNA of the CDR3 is TGTGCCAGCAGGGAAGGACCCTCAACTGGACTAGCGGAGGAGGAGACCCAGTACTTC. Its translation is CASREGPSTGLAEEETQYF.

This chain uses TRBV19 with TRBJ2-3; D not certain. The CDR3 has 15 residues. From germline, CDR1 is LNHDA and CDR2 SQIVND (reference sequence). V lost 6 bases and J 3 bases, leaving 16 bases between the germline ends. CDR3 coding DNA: TGTGCCAGTAGCACCTGGAAGCGCCGAACAGATACGCAGTATTTT. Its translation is CASSTWKRRTDTQYF.

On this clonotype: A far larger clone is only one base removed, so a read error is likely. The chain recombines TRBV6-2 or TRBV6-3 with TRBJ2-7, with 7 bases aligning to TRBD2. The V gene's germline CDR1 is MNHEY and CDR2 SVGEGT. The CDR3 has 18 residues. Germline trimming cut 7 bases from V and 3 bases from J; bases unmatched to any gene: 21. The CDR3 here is CASIKGIAGNTRVYEQYF. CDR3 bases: TGTGCCAGCATTAAGGGAATAGCGGGCAACACTAGGGTCTACGAGCAGTACTTC.

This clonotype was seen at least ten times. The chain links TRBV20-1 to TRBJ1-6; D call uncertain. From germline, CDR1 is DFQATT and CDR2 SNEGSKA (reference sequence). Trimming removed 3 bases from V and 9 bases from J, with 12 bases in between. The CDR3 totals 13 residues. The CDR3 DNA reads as TGCAGTGCTAGCTCCCATTCAGGTTCACCCCTCCACTTT. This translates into CSASSHSGSPLHF.

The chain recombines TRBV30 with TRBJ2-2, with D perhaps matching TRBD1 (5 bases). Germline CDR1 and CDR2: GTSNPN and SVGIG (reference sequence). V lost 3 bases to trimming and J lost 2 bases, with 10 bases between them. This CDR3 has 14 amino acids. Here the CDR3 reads CAWRRDRNTGELFF. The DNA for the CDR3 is TGTGCCTGGAGGCGTGACAGAAACACCGGGGAGCTGTTTTTT.

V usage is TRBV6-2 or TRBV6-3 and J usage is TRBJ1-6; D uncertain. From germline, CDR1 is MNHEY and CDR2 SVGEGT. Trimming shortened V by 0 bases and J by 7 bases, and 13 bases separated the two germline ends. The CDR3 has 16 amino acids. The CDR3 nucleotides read TGTGCCAGCAGTTACTCTTTCTACCCCGTGAATTCACCCCTCCACTTT. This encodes CASSYSFYPVNSPLHF.

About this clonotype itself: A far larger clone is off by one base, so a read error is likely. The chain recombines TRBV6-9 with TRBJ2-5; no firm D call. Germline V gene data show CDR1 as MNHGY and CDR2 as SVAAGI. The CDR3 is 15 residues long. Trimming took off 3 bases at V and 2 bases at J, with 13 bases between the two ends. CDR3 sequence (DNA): TGTGCCAGCAGTTACTGGTCACCCCCTCAAGAGACCCAGTACTTC. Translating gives CASSYWSPPQETQYF.

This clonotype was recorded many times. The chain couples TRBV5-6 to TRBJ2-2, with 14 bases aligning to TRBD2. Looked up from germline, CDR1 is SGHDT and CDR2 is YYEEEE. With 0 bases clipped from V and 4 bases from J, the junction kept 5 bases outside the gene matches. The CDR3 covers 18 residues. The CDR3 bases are TGTGCCAGCAGCTTGGGACTAGCGGGGGGGCTAGTCACCGGGGAGCTGTTTTTT. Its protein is CASSLGLAGGLVTGELFF.

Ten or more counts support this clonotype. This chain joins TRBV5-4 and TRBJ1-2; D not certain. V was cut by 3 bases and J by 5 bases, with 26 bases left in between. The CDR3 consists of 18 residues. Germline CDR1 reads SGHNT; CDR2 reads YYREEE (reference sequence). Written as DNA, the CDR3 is TGTGCCAGCAGCTCACCAATGGACGGTTCCGGAGTGGGGTATGGCTACACCTTC. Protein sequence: CASSSPMDGSGVGYGYTF. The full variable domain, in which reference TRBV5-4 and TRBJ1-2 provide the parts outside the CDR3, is ETGVTQSPTHLIKTRGQQVTLRCSSQSGHNTVSWYQQALGQGPQFIFQYYREEENGRGNFPPRFSGLQFPNYSSELNVNALELDDSALYLCASSSPMDGSGVGYGYTFGSGTRLTVV.

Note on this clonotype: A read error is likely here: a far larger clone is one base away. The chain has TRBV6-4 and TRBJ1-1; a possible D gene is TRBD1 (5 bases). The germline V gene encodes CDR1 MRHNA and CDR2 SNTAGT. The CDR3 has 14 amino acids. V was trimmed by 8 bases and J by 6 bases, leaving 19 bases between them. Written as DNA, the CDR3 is TGTGCCAGCGCTGGGGGTATGAATCTGGCTGAAGCTTTCTTT. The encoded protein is CASAGGMNLAEAFF.

For the CDR3, the DNA is TGCGCCAGCAACCTACAGGGTGATGGTAGTGAAAAACTGTTTTTT. The encoded protein is CASNLQGDGSEKLFF. V and J are TRBV4-1 and TRBJ1-4; maybe TRBD1 (6 bases). The V and J ends lost 7 bases and 7 bases respectively, with 19 bases between them. The CDR3 totals 15 residues. The germline CDR1 and CDR2 sequences are MGHRA and YSYEKL.

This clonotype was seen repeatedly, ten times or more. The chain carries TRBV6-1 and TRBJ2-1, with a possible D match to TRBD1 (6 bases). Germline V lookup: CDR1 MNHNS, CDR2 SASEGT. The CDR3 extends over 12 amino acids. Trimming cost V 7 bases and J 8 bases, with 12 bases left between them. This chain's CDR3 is CASTPGAYEQFF. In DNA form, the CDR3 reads TGTGCCAGCACCCCAGGGGCCTATGAGCAGTTCTTC.

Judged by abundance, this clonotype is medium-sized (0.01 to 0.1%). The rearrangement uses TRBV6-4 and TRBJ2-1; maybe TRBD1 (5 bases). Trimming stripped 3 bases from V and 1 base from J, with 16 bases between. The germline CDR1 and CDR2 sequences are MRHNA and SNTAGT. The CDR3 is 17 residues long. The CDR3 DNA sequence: TGTGCCAGCAGTGATTGGGGCTGGGCGGCGTCCTACAATGAGCAGTTCTTC. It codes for CASSDWGWAASYNEQFF.

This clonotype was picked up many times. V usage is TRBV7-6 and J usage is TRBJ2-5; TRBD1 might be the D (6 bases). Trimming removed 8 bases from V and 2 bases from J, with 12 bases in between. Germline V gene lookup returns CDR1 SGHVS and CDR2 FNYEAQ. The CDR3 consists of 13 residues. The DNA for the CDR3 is TGTGCCAGCGCCAGGGGACGACAAGAGACCCAGTACTTC. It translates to CASARGRQETQYF. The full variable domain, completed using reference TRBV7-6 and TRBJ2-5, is GAGVSQSPRYKVTKRGQDVALRCDPISGHVSLYWYRQALGQGPEFLTYFNYEAQQDKSGLPNDRFSAERPEGSISTLTIQRTEQRDSAMYRCASARGRQETQYFGPGTRLLVL.